Reported below is one T cell receptor beta chain. The data derive from a study of blood T cell repertoires in COVID-19. The wider study: The samples span acute and convalescent COVID-19 from the United States, Italy and Spain. The cDNA or gDNA used as material had been derived from T cells, B-cell-depleted T cells, or PBMCs.

The CDR3 consists of 12 residues. Germline trimming cut 6 bases from V and 7 bases from J; bases unmatched to any gene: 5. Germline CDR1 and CDR2: MNHEY and SVGAGI. Original processing methods: Reference gene primer amplification gave estimated nucleated cell counts. Only in-frame clones appear in the TCRdb table, and some are missing; sequencing was by immunoSEQ multiplex PCR. V and J calls and clone size are those listed in that table; D and trimming were worked out from the DNA. The sample lists some 230,000 clones; approximately 84% were seen once. This TCR came from a man aged 40-55 years with acute or convalescent COVID-19. Sample: peripheral blood. The chain recombines TRBV6-5 with TRBJ1-2, with TRBD1 matching over 7 bases. The CDR3 loop reads CASRQQGSGYTF. The CDR3 coding sequence is TGTGCCAGCAGGCAACAGGGGAGTGGCTACACCTTC.